Listed below are T cell receptor beta chains from one sample, sequenced in a study of shared clonotypes between healthy human individuals. Using immunoSEQ multiplex PCR, the repertoire was profiled, and TCRdb retains in-frame clones only, with some absent. This sample has about 1 million clones, with about three quarters found just once. Specimen: memory CD4+ T cells sorted from blood. The receptors here all came from a man aged 18 to 30 in good health. Both conserved end residues are part of each CDR3. Each record gives: V gene, clone size, J gene, D gene, CDR3 protein, CDR3 DNA. A D gene is named only where the DNA matches it firmly. Not every row has a clone size; where given, it reads once, few, many or a size class.

TRBV19	NA	TRBJ2-1	TRBD2	CASSSRGVYEQFF	TGTGCCAGTAGTTCCCGGGGGGTCTATGAGCAGTTCTTC
TRBV7-3	NA	TRBJ2-2	NA	CASSLTGGIIKTGELFF	TGTGCCAGCAGCTTAACGGGAGGCATAATTAAGACCGGGGAGCTGTTTTTT
TRBV4-3	NA	TRBJ2-7	NA	CASSQGPGYEQYF	TGCGCCAGCAGCCAAGGGCCGGGCTACGAGCAGTACTTC
TRBV6-1	NA	TRBJ2-5	NA	CASSEVRRETQYF	TGTGCCAGCAGTGAAGTAAGGCGGGAGACCCAGTACTTC
TRBV11-3	NA	TRBJ2-7	NA	CASSLGVASSHEQYF	TGTGCCAGCTCCCTAGGAGTCGCTAGCTCCCACGAGCAGTACTTC
TRBV7-2	few	TRBJ2-5	NA	CASSLLGGRETQYF	TGTGCCAGCAGCTTACTCGGGGGCCGGGAGACCCAGTACTTC
TRBV6-6	NA	TRBJ1-1	NA	CASSPAGTEAFF	TGTGCCAGCAGTCCCGCCGGGACAGAAGCTTTCTTT
TRBV19	NA	TRBJ1-5	NA	CASSIVTISNQPQHF	TGTGCCAGTAGTATAGTCACGATTAGCAATCAGCCCCAGCATTTT
TRBV6-5	NA	TRBJ1-2	NA	CASSSPRGNGYTF	TGTGCCAGCAGTTCCCCTCGGGGGAACGGCTACACCTTC
TRBV30	NA	TRBJ1-2	NA	CAWSVRGDLCTF	TGTGCCTGGAGTGTACGTGGTGATTTGTGCACCTTC
TRBV6-6	NA	TRBJ1-1	NA	CASGRTDPLNTEAFF	TGTGCCAGCGGAAGGACAGATCCTTTGAACACTGAAGCTTTCTTT
TRBV7-2	NA	TRBJ2-5	NA	CASSRRVQETQYF	TGTGCCAGCAGCCGACGGGTCCAAGAGACCCAGTACTTC
TRBV4-1	NA	TRBJ2-1	NA	CASSQEASSAYNEQFF	TGCGCCAGCAGCCAAGAGGCTAGCTCGGCCTACAATGAGCAGTTCTTC
TRBV30	many	TRBJ1-5	NA	CAWSVGYQPQHF	TGTGCCTGGAGTGTAGGTTATCAGCCCCAGCATTTT